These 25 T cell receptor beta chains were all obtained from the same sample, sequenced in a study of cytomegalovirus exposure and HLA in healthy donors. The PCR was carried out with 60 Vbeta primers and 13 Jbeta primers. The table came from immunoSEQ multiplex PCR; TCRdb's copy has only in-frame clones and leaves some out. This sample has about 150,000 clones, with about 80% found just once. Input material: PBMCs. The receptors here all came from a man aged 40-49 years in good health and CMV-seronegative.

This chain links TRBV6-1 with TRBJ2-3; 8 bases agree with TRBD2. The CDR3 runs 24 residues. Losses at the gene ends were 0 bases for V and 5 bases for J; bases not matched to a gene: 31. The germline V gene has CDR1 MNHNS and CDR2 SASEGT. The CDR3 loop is CASSEALGGRGGRPPRGSGDTQYF. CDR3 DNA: TGTGCCAGCAGTGAAGCGTTGGGGGGACGCGGCGGGAGGCCCCCAAGAGGGTCGGGAGATACGCAGTATTTT.

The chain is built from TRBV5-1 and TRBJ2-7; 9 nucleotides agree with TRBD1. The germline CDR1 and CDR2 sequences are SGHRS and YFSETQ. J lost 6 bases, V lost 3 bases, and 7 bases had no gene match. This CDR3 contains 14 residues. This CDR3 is CASSSGQGGLEQYF. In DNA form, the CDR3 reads TGCGCCAGCAGCTCGGGACAGGGAGGTCTCGAGCAGTACTTC.

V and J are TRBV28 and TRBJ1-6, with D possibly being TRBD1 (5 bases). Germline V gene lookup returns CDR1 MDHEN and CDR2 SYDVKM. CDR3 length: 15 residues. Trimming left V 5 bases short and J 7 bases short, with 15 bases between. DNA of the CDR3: TGTGCCAGCAGTCTGTTACAGGTGGGGAATTCACCCCTCCACTTT. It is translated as CASSLLQVGNSPLHF.

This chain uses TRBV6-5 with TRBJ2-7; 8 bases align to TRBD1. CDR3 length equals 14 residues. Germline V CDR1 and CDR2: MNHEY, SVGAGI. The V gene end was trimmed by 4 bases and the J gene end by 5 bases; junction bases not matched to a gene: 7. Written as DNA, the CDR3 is TGTGCCAGCAGTTCAGGACAGGGTTGGGACGAGCAGTACTTC. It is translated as CASSSGQGWDEQYF.

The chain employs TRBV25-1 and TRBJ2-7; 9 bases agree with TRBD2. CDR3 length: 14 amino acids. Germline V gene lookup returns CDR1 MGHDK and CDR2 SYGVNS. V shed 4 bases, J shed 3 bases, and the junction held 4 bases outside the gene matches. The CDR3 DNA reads TGTGCCAGCAGTGGTGGCGGGAGGGACTACGAGCAGTACTTC. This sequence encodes CASSGGGRDYEQYF.

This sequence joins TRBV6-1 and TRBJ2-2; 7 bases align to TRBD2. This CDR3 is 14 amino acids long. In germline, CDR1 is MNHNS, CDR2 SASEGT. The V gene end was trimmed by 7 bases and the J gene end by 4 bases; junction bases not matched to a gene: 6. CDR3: CASIRGGGTGELFF. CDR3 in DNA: TGTGCCAGCATAAGGGGCGGGGGCACCGGGGAGCTGTTTTTT.

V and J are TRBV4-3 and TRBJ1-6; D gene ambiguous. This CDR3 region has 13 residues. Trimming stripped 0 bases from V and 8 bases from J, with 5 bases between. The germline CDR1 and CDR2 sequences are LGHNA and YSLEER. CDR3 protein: CASSQESDSPLHF. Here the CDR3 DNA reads TGCGCCAGCAGCCAAGAGTCTGATTCACCCCTCCACTTT.

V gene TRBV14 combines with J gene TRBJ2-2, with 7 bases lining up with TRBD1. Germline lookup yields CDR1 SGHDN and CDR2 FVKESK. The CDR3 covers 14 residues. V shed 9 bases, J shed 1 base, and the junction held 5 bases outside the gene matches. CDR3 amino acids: CASRRTGNTGELFF. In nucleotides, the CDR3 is TGTGCCAGTAGAAGGACAGGGAACACCGGGGAGCTGTTTTTT.

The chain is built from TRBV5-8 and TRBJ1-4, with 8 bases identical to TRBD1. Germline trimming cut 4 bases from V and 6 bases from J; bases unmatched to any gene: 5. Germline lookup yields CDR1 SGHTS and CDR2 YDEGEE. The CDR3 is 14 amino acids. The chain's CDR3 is CASSRDRIDEKLFF. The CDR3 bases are TGTGCCAGCAGCAGGGACAGGATTGATGAAAAACTGTTTTTT.

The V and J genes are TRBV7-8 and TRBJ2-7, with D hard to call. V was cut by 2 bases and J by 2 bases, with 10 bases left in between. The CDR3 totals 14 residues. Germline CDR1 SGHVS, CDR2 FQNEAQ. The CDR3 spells CASSLRSTAYEQYF. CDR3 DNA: TGTGCCAGCAGCTTAAGATCAACAGCCTACGAGCAGTACTTC.

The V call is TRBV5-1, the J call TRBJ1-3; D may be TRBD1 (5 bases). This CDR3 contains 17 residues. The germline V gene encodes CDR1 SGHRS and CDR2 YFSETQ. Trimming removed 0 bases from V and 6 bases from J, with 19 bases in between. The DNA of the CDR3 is TGCGCCAGCAGCTTGGGGACACCTGGTAGTTGGGAAAACACCATATATTTT. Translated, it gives CASSLGTPGSWENTIYF.

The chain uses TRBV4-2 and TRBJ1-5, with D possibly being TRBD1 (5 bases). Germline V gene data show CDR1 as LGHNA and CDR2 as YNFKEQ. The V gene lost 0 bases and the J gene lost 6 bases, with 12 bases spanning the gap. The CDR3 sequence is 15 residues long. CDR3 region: CASSQDTGGGQPQHF. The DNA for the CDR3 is TGTGCCAGCAGCCAAGATACCGGGGGAGGTCAGCCCCAGCATTTT.

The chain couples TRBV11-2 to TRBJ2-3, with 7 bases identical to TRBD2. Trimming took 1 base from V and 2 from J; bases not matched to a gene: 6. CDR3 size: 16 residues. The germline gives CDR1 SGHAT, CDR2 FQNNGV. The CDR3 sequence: CASSLAGRPATDTQYF. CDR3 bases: TGTGCCAGCAGCTTAGCCGGGAGGCCCGCCACAGATACGCAGTATTTT.

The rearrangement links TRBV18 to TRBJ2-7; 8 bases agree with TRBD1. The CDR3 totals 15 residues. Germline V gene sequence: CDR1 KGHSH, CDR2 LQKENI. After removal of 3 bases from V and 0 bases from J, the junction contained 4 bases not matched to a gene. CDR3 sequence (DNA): TGTGCCAGCTCACCCACAGGGGGTCGCTCCTACGAGCAGTACTTC. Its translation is CASSPTGGRSYEQYF.

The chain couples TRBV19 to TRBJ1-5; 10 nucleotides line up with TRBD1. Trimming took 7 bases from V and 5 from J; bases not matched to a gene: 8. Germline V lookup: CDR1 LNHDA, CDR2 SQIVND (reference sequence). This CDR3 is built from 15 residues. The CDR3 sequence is CASTGFGTGDQPQHF. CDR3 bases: TGTGCCAGTACTGGATTCGGGACAGGGGATCAGCCCCAGCATTTT.

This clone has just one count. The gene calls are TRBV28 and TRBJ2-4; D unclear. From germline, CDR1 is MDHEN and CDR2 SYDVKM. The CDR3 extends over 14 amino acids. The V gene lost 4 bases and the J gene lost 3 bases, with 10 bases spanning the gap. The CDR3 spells CASSWRGDKNIQYF. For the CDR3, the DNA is TGTGCCAGCAGTTGGCGAGGTGACAAAAACATTCAGTACTTC. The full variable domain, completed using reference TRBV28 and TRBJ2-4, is DVKVTQSSRYLVKRTGEKVFLECVQDMDHENMFWYRQDPGLGLRLIYFSYDVKMKEKGDIPEGYSVSREKKERFSLILESASTNQTSMYLCASSWRGDKNIQYFGAGTRLSVL.

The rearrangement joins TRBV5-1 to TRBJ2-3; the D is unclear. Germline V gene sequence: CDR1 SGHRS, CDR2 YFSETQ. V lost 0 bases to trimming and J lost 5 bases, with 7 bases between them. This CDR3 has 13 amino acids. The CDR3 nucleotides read TGCGCCAGCAGCTTGGGGCATGAAGATACGCAGTATTTT. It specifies CASSLGHEDTQYF. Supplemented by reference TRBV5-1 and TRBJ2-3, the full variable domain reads KAGVTQTPRYLIKTRGQQVTLSCSPISGHRSVSWYQQTPGQGLQFLFEYFSETQRNKGNFPGRFSGRQFSNSRSEMNVSTLELGDSALYLCASSLGHEDTQYFGPGTRLTVL.

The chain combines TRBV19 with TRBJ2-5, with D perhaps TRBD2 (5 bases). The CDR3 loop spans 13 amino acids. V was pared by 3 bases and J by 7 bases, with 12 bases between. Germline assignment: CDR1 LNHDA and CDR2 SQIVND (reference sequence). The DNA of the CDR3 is TGTGCCAGTAGTATCGGACCCGAGGGGACCCAGTACTTC. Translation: CASSIGPEGTQYF.

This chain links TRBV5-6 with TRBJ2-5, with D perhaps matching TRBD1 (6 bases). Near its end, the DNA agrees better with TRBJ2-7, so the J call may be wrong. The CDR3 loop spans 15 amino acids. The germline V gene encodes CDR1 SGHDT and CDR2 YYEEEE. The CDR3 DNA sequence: TGTGCCAGCAGCTTTGACAGGACCCCTACGTACGAGCAGTACTTC. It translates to CASSFDRTPTYEQYF.

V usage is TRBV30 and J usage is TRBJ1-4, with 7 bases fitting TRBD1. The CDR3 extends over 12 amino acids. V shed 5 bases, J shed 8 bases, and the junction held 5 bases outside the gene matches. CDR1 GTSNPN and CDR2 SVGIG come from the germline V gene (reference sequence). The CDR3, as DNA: TGTGCCTGGGACAGGGTTTCCGAAAAACTGTTTTTT. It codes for CAWDRVSEKLFF. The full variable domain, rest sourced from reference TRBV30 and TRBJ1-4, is SQTIHQWPATLVQPVGSPLSLECTVEGTSNPNLYWYRQAAGRGLQLLFYSVGIGQISSEVPQNLSASRPQDRQFILSSKKLLLSDSGFYLCAWDRVSEKLFFGSGTQLSVL.

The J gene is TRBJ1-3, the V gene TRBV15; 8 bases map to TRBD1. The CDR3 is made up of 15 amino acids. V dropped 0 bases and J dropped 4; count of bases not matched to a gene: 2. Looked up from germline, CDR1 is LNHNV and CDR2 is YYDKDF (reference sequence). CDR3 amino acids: CATSRERTGGNTIYF. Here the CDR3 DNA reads TGTGCCACCAGCAGAGAGAGGACAGGGGGAAACACCATATATTTT.

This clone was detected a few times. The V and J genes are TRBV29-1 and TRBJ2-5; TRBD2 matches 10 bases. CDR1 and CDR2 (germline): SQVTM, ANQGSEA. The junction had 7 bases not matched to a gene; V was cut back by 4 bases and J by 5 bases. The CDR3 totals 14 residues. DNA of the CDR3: TGCAGCGTTGTGGCGTCACTAGCGGGGGAGACCCAGTACTTC. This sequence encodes CSVVASLAGETQYF.

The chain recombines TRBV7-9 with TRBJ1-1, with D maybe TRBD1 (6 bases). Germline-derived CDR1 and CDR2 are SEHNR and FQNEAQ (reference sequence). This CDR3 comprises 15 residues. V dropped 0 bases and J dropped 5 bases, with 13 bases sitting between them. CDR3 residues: CASSLAGGRGTEAFF. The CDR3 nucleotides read TGTGCCAGCAGCTTAGCGGGGGGGCGGGGGACTGAAGCTTTCTTT.

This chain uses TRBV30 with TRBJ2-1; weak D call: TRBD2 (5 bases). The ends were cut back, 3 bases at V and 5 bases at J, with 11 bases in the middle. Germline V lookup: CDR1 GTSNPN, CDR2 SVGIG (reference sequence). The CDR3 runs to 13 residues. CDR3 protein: CAWSGNRDNEQFF. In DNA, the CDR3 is TGTGCCTGGAGCGGGAATCGCGACAATGAGCAGTTCTTC.

DNA of the CDR3: TGTGCCAGCAGTTTACAAGGACAGGGCGACGAGCAGTACTTC. As protein: CASSLQGQGDEQYF. The chain has TRBV27 and TRBJ2-7; 8 nucleotides align to TRBD1. The CDR3 has 14 amino acids. J lost 5 bases, V lost 2 bases, and 5 bases had no gene match. The germline CDR1 and CDR2 sequences are MNHEY and SMNVEV (reference sequence).